The rows below give T cell receptor beta chains drawn from one sample of a study of cytomegalovirus exposure and HLA in healthy donors. Only in-frame clones appear in the TCRdb table, and some are missing; sequencing was by immunoSEQ multiplex PCR. The repertoire has around 150,000 clones, about 95% of them found once; the top ten carry 0.89%. Sequenced input: PBMCs. Receptors were obtained from a woman in her late teens or twenties in good health and CMV-seronegative. Both conserved end residues are part of each CDR3. The D gene is left open where the match is weak. The size of a clone is reported for some rows only, either as once, few or many, or as a class for expanded clones.

D	J	size	V	CDR3	DNA
-	TRBJ2-1	-	TRBV18	CASSPTRWDNEQFF	TGTGCCAGCTCACCGACAAGGTGGGACAATGAGCAGTTCTTC
TRBD1	TRBJ1-4	-	TRBV9	CASSATGANEKLFF	TGTGCCAGCAGCGCGACAGGGGCGAATGAAAAACTGTTTTTT
-	TRBJ2-1	-	TRBV18	CASSPGLDYNEQFF	TGTGCCAGCTCACCAGGTTTAGATTACAATGAGCAGTTCTTC
-	TRBJ1-1	once	TRBV27	CASSLSPATGSDTEAFF	TGTGCCAGCAGTTTAAGCCCCGCCACGGGATCCGACACTGAAGCTTTCTTT
TRBD1	TRBJ1-2	-	TRBV4-3	CASSQEDRVSGYTF	TGCGCCAGCAGCCAAGAAGACAGGGTTAGTGGCTACACCTTC
-	TRBJ2-7	-	TRBV9	CASSPEGAYEQYF	TGTGCCAGCAGCCCAGAGGGGGCCTACGAGCAGTACTTC
TRBD1	TRBJ1-4	-	TRBV5-6	CASSSGQGTTNEKLFF	TGTGCCAGCAGCTCGGGACAGGGCACAACTAATGAAAAACTGTTTTTT
-	TRBJ1-6	-	TRBV27	CASLRTALYNSPLHF	TGTGCCAGCTTGAGGACAGCACTCTATAATTCACCCCTCCACTTT
-	TRBJ2-7	few	TRBV4-1	CASSQDWTTYEQYF	TGCGCCAGCAGCCAAGATTGGACAACCTACGAGCAGTACTTC
-	TRBJ1-1	-	TRBV6-5	CASRVDSLNTEAFF	TGTGCCAGCAGGGTGGACAGCCTAAACACTGAAGCTTTCTTT
TRBD1	TRBJ2-1	-	TRBV9	CASSITGDHEQFF	TGTGCCAGCAGCATAACAGGGGATCATGAGCAGTTCTTC
-	TRBJ1-6	-	TRBV5-1	CASSLVQGRNYNSPLHF	TGCGCCAGCAGCTTGGTTCAGGGCAGGAACTATAATTCACCCCTCCACTTT
-	TRBJ2-7	-	TRBV5-1	CASSLGPDKDEQYF	TGCGCCAGCAGCTTGGGGCCGGACAAAGACGAGCAGTACTTC
TRBD1	TRBJ2-2	-	TRBV7-9	CASRGQGRNTGELFF	TGTGCCAGCAGGGGACAGGGAAGGAACACCGGGGAGCTGTTTTTT
TRBD1	TRBJ1-3	-	TRBV6-1	CASSEDRGSGNTIYF	TGTGCCAGCAGTGAAGACAGGGGCTCTGGAAACACCATATATTTT
TRBD2	TRBJ2-1	-	TRBV6-5	CASSYSGTSGGEQFF	TGTGCCAGCAGTTACTCGGGGACTAGCGGGGGTGAGCAGTTCTTC
TRBD1	TRBJ2-7	-	TRBV29-1	CSAMGQANYEQYF	TGCAGCGCGATGGGACAGGCAAACTACGAGCAGTACTTC
-	TRBJ1-1	-	TRBV4-1	CASSSVVQGLNTEAFF	TGCGCCAGCAGCTCCGTCGTCCAGGGACTTAACACTGAAGCTTTCTTT
TRBD2	TRBJ2-5	-	TRBV4-1	CASSLGGGVGETQYF	TGCGCCAGCAGCCTCGGCGGGGGTGTCGGAGAGACCCAGTACTTC
-	TRBJ2-3	once	TRBV11-3	CASSHYIRYF	TGTGCCAGCAGCCATTACATAAGGTATTTT
-	TRBJ2-1	-	TRBV11-2	CASRAGFYNEQFF	TGTGCCAGCAGAGCAGGGTTTTACAATGAGCAGTTCTTC
-	TRBJ1-4	once	TRBV15	CATSSLQSTNEKLFF	TGTGCCACCAGCAGCTTACAGTCGACTAATGAAAAACTGTTTTTT
-	TRBJ1-1	-	TRBV6-5	CASTEGGVGTEAFF	TGTGCCAGCACCGAAGGGGGAGTGGGCACTGAAGCTTTCTTT
-	TRBJ2-1	-	TRBV9	CASSVGSGSYNEQFF	TGTGCCAGCAGCGTAGGGTCAGGGTCCTACAATGAGCAGTTCTTC
-	TRBJ1-2	-	TRBV6-5	CASSYTSQSNYGYTF	TGTGCCAGCAGTTACACGTCACAGAGCAACTATGGCTACACCTTC
-	TRBJ2-1	-	TRBV6-5	CASHPGSSYNEQFF	TGTGCCAGCCACCCGGGGAGCTCCTACAATGAGCAGTTCTTC
TRBD1	TRBJ1-1	-	TRBV18	CASSPLQGAVNTEAFF	TGTGCCAGCTCACCACTCCAGGGGGCGGTGAACACTGAAGCTTTCTTT
TRBD1	TRBJ2-7	-	TRBV6-6	CASSYPGQGRYEQYF	TGTGCCAGCAGTTACCCAGGACAGGGGAGGTACGAGCAGTACTTC